Below, 4 T cell receptor beta chains from the same sample are listed, as sequenced in a study of control samples from healthy donors and cancer patients. Sequencing used immunoSEQ multiplex PCR; TCRdb keeps in-frame clones, though not all of them. This table has 400,000 to 500,000 clones, 90% appearing once. Material for sequencing was PBMCs. The receptors derive from a man aged 35-49 years with head and neck cancer.

This clone was seen a few times. The genes are TRBV5-1 and TRBJ1-1; TRBD1 might be the D (5 bases). There are 14 residues in the CDR3. From germline, CDR1 is SGHRS and CDR2 YFSETQ. Deletions cut 4 bases from V and 4 bases from J, with 14 bases between. CDR3 nucleotides: TGCGCCAGCAGCCGGGGGGGAGACAGCACTGAAGCTTTCTTT. It specifies CASSRGGDSTEAFF.

CDR3 protein: CASSLTRSSYNEQFF. The CDR3 nucleotides read TGTGCCAGCAGCTTAACGCGGAGCTCCTACAATGAGCAGTTCTTC. V is TRBV7-3 and J is TRBJ2-1; D unresolved. V was pared by 0 bases and J by 0 bases, with 6 bases between. From germline, CDR1 is SGHTA and CDR2 FQGTGA. This CDR3 region has 15 residues.

The V call is TRBV11-2, the J call TRBJ2-1; D possibly uses TRBD1 or TRBD2 (5 bases each). Per germline, CDR1 SGHAT and CDR2 FQNNGV. There are 16 residues in the CDR3. The ends were cut back, 5 bases at V and 7 bases at J, with 21 bases in the middle. The CDR3 spells CASSLGLPLGTNEQFF. The CDR3 bases are TGTGCCAGCAGCCTTGGTCTACCTCTGGGGACGAATGAGCAGTTCTTC.

The chain carries TRBV6-5 and TRBJ2-3, with D possibly matching TRBD1 (6 bases). V lost 2 bases and J lost 0, with 12 bases in between. The CDR3 contains 16 residues. CDR1 is MNHEY and CDR2 is SVGAGI in the germline V gene. The CDR3 DNA sequence: TGTGCCAGCAGTTACGGGGCAGGGGTTAGCACAGATACGCAGTATTTT. It specifies CASSYGAGVSTDTQYF.